Described below is a single T cell receptor (beta chain) sequence and its context. At one end, the junction sequence differs from germline, possibly due to a read error. This PCR relied on a set of 60 Vbeta primers and 13 Jbeta primers. The repertoire was sequenced with immunoSEQ multiplex PCR; TCRdb's copy has only in-frame clones and lacks some. The table lists tens of thousands of clones, 65% to 90% of them singletons. The CDR3 extends over 17 amino acids. In germline, CDR1 is MNHEY, CDR2 SMNVEV (reference sequence). This specimen belongs to a study of cytomegalovirus exposure and HLA in healthy donors.

J is TRBJ2-1 and V is TRBV27, with 9 nucleotides matching TRBD1. This receptor was obtained from a female donor in good health and CMV-seronegative. Sequenced material: PBMCs. CDR3 bases: TGTGCCAGAAGTTTCTCCCCCGGACAGGGGAAGTTCAATGAGCAGTTCTTC. It is translated as CARSFSPGQGKFNEQFF.